This note documents a single T cell receptor (beta chain) sequence. V was pared by 3 bases and J by 5 bases, with 6 bases of the junction left unmatched. This CDR3 contains 15 residues. Germline loops: CDR1 LGHNA, CDR2 YSLEER. TCRdb's table, derived via immunoSEQ multiplex PCR, lists solely in-frame clones and lacks some. The top ten clones hold 3.3% of a sample with 350,000 to 450,000 clones, about 85% of them seen once. Noted treatment: some 19 received Ad26.COV2.S at low or high dose, single or two shots; about 5 received placebo; per-sample allocation not given. On day 63 after the first injection, vaccine and placebo recipients gave samples. These data originate in a study of Ad26.COV2.S vaccination and SARS-CoV-2 variants.

The sequences come from peripheral blood, collected in a trial of Ad26.COV2.S vaccine versus placebo. This chain uses TRBV4-3 with TRBJ2-2, with 7 nucleotides matching TRBD1. The sequence derives from a person aged 18 to 65 who received the Ad26.COV2.S COVID-19 vaccine or a placebo. CDR3 amino acids: CASSQGRGSTGELFF. For the CDR3, the DNA is TGCGCCAGCAGCCAGGGCAGGGGGTCGACCGGGGAGCTGTTTTTT.